This TCR beta chain is drawn from a study of response to subunit inactivated influenza vaccine. Study-level points and caveats: Each seasonal influenza vaccination, the authors suggested, recruits few new T cells.

Trimming pared 0 bases from V and 0 bases from J, leaving 6 bases between. This CDR3 has 16 residues. This clonotype has a handful of counts. Its antigen is currently unknown. From the RT-PCR reads, TCRdb called clonotypes with MiXCR, one entry per CDR3 protein. The data hold roughly 570,000 distinct CDR3 sequences, with 10% to 15% observed a single time. The sequence came from a man aged 50 to 59 who received an inactivated influenza vaccine. The sequenced sample was PBMCs from blood, obtained roughly 6 weeks after vaccination. The chain uses TRBV12-3 or TRBV12-4 and TRBJ2-6, with D tentatively TRBD2 (5 bases). The CDR3 DNA reads as TGTGCCAGCAGTTTAGCGGAGGCCTCTGGGGCCAACGTCCTGACTTTC. Its protein is CASSLAEASGANVLTF.